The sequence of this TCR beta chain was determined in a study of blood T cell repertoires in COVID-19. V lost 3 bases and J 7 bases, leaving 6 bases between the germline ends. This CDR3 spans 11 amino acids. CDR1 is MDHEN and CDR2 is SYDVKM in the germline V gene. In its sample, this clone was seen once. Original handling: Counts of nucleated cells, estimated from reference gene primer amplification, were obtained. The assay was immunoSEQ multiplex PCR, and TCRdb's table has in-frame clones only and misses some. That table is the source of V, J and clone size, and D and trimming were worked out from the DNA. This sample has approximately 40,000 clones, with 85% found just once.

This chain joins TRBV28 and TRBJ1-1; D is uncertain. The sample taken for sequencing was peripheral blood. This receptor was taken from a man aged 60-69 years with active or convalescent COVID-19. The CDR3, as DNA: TGTGCCAGCAGTTTTTCGTTTGAAGCTTTCTTT. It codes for CASSFSFEAFF.